This T cell receptor beta chain was found in a study of memory CD4+ T cells and cytomegalovirus serostatus. Data came from immunoSEQ multiplex PCR; TCRdb stores just in-frame clones and leaves some out. The data contain 35,000 to 45,000 clones, around 75% of them seen just once; the ten biggest clones take up approximately 0.81%. The sort gate was single viable CD3+CD4+CD8-CD45RO+ cells for memory CD4+ T cells. This CDR3 region has 17 residues. CDR1 is KGHSH, CDR2 LQKENI, per germline. The J segment lost 3 bases and the V segment lost 3 bases, leaving 10 bases of the junction unmatched. The sequence derives from an adult in good health and CMV-seronegative. The sample was memory CD4+ T cells from blood. The chain is built from TRBV18 and TRBJ1-1; TRBD1 matches 10 bases. This CDR3 is CASSPGQGTGAHTEAFF. In DNA, the CDR3 is TGTGCCAGCTCACCGGGTCAAGGGACAGGGGCGCACACTGAAGCTTTCTTT.